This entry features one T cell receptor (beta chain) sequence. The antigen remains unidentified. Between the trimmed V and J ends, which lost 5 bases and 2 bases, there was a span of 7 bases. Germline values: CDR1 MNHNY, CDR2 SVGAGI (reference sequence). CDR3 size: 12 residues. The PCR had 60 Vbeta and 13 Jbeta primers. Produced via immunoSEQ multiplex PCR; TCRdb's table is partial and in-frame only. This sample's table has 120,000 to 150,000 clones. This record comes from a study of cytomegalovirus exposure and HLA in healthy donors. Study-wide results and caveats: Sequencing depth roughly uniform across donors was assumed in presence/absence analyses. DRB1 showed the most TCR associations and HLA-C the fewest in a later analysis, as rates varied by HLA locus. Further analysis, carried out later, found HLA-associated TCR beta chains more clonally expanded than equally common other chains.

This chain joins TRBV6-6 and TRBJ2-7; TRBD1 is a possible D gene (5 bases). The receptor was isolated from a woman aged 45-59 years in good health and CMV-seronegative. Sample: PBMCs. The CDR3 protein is CASSGAAYEQYF. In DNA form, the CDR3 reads TGTGCCAGCAGTGGGGCAGCCTACGAGCAGTACTTC.